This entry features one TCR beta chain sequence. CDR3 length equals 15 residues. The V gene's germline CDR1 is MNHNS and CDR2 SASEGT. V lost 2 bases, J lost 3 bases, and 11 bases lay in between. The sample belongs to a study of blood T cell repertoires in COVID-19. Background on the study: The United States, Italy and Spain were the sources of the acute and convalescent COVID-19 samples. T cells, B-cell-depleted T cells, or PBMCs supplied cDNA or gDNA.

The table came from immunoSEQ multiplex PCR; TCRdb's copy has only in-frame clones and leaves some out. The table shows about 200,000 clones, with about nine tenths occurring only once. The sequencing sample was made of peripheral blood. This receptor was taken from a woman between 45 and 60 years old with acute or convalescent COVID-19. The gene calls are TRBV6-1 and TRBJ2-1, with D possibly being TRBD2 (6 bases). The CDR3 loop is CASSEPGLLYNEQFF. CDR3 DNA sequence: TGTGCCAGCAGTGAACCTGGACTACTCTACAATGAGCAGTTCTTC.